This T cell receptor beta chain stems from a study of T cells expressing NK-cell markers. Looked up from germline, CDR1 is SGHRS and CDR2 is YFSETQ. The CDR3 length is 14 residues. With the 5' RACE reads reprocessed, TCRdb shows one record per CDR3 protein and no DNA. The sample table sets out about 460,000 distinct CDR3 sequences. This clonotype was sampled from a woman between 50 and 59 years old in good health. This chain uses TRBV5-1 with TRBJ2-3; TCRdb indicates TRBD2, and absent DNA this call remains unverified. Sequencing was carried out using blood T cells: a sorted CD56 or NKG2C T cell subset, CD4+ or CD8+ T cells, or bulk PBMC T cells (not recorded which). The CDR3 loop reads CASSPGLDTDTQYF.